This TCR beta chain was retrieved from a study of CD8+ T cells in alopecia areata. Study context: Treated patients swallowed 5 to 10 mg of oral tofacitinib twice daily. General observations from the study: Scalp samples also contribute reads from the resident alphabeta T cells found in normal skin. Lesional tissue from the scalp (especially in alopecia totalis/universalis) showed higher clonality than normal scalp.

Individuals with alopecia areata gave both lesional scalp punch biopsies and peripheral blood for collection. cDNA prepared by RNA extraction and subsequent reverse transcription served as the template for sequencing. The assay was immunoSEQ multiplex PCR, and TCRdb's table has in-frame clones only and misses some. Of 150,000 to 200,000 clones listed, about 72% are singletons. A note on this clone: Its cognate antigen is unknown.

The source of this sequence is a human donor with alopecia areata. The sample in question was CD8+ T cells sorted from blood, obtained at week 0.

CDR3: CASSWTGGQPQHF. CDR3 coding DNA: TGTGCCAGCAGTTGGACTGGGGGGCAGCCCCAGCATTTT. The V gene is TRBV6-5, the J gene TRBJ1-5; possible D gene TRBD1, 5 bases. The CDR3 covers 13 residues. Trimming shortened V by 4 bases and J by 7 bases, and 11 bases separated the two germline ends. Germline values: CDR1 MNHEY, CDR2 SVGAGI.